Included here is one T cell receptor (beta chain) sequence, with context. Its antigen target is currently unknown. Qualities for individual bases were not recorded, and no much larger clone is one base off. This sample is drawn from a study of CD8+ T cells in alopecia areata (dated by TCRdb to the late 2010s). At the level of the whole study: The treated patients took part in an open-label pilot trial in which moderate-to-severe alopecia areata was treated with oral tofacitinib at 5 to 10 mg twice daily. Tofacitinib was given for 6 to 18 months, followed by 6 months of follow-up off drug to assess delayed response and recurrence. For the treated patients, the SALT score, which quantifies what percentage of scalp surface area is affected, served as the measure of disease severity. The study used high-throughput TCRbeta sequencing to examine T cell clonal expansion in alopecia areata, in both the C3H/HeJ mouse model and human patients. Scalp tissue and sorted CD4+ and CD8+ peripheral blood T cells from patchy and totalis/universalis alopecia areata patients and from healthy controls were covered by human TCRbeta sequencing. Patients on tofacitinib were biopsied at baseline and after 4 and 24 weeks of treatment, and several of the patients also had a later scalp biopsy. Scalp clonality was compared across normal scalp (n=4), patchy alopecia areata scalp (n=8), and alopecia totalis/universalis scalp (n=8). RNA was obtained with the PAXgene miRNA kit for fixed scalp, the miRNeasy kit for PBMCs, and the RNeasy kit for mouse skin. Amplification of TCRbeta CDR3 regions was done by immunoSEQ multiplex PCR using 35 Vbeta forward primers and 13 Jbeta reverse primers.

According to the study, the label for this sample's treatment or condition signals: oral pan-JAK inhibitor, 5-10 mg twice daily. Lesional scalp punch biopsies and peripheral blood were obtained from alopecia areata patients. PBMCs were isolated by density centrifugation and stained for CD3, CD4 and CD8, after which CD4+ and CD8+ T cells were sorted on a FACSAria. The library was obtained by the immunoSEQ multiplex PCR assay. For TCR sequencing, RNA was extracted from every sample and reverse transcribed into cDNA to serve as template. First-strand cDNA was synthesized using SuperScript III with a 2:1 mix of oligo-dT and random hexamers. A synthetic immune receptor repertoire was used to assess amplification bias, and residual bias was removed computationally. The source study handled its data this way. Raw reads were preprocessed to remove errors, and CDR3 was defined by IMGT conventions from the conserved cysteine to phenylalanine. Clonality was computed as 1 minus the Shannon entropy, with the entropy normalized by log2 of the number of productive unique TCRs. CD4 or CD8 identity of scalp clones was inferred by cross-referencing scalp TCRbeta sequences with sorted blood CD4 and CD8 repertoires. The immuneACCESS repertoire file appears here via TCRdb, limited to in-frame rearrangements. These files lack a portion of the clones; in checked studies, under half of the deficit traces to unresolved V genes, and the cause of the others is not known. The V and J calls and clone size come from that table; D and trimming were worked out from the DNA. Present in this sample are some 190,000 clones, roughly 60% of which were seen just once. The biggest ten clones account for approximately 1.2% of the sample.

General study outcomes and caveats: Higher clonality and more expanded CD8+ clones were observed in lesional scalp than in normal scalp, particularly in alopecia totalis/universalis, a finding suggestive of antigenic drive. With tofacitinib, both scalp clonality and the number of expanded CD8+ clones among the top 100 scalp clones went down significantly. Unlike mouse skin, which is dominated by gammadelta T cells, normal human skin has resident alphabeta T cells that are also sequenced, and this complicates analysis of the scalp TCR repertoire. During tofacitinib treatment, many expanded lesional clones remained in scalp and blood, and this persistence may partly explain relapse after treatment is stopped. Shared TCR sequences between patients were less evident than in mice, which may be partly attributable to HLA diversity in the patient population. The treated cohort was small, with a single nonresponder, so links between baseline CD8+ expansion and response need larger studies.

Sequenced material: CD4+ T cells sorted from blood, taken at roughly week 49, from a patient treated with tofacitinib. The sequence came from a human donor with alopecia areata.

The CDR3 is CASSPGTGDGYTF. The nucleotide sequence is TGTGCCAGCAGCCCCGGGACAGGGGACGGCTACACCTTC. The chain was built from TRBV5-4 and TRBJ1-2; 10 bases in the middle match TRBD1. CDR1 and CDR2, per the germline V gene (reference sequence), are SGHNT and YYREEE. Taken from cysteine to phenylalanine, the CDR3 has 13 residues. CDR3 DNA is the only sequence kept; it has 39 bases, read in frame from the first base. Trimmed from V: 4 bases; trimmed from J: 8 bases; junction bases lacking a gene match: 5.